The clone carrying this T cell receptor beta chain has a handful of counts. Its antigen is still unknown. Patients with a history of autoimmune disease or on systemic immunosuppression were excluded. The CDR3 extends over 17 amino acids. Germline loops: CDR1 SQVTM, CDR2 ANQGSEA. Trimming removed 0 bases at V and 2 bases at J, with 20 bases between. This record comes from a study of OX40 agonist ivuxolimab in advanced cancers. Across the whole study: Dose-escalation subjects each had hepatocellular carcinoma, melanoma, renal cell or head and neck cancer.

Study conclusions and caveats: Clonal expansion by week 6 occurred in CD4+ and CD8+ blood T cells (at 0.1 to 3.0 mg/kg).

Profiling relied on immunoSEQ multiplex PCR, and the TCRdb table lists in-frame clones only, not all of them. The sample lists about 72,000 clones; around 83% were seen once. The receptor was isolated from an adult with an advanced solid tumor such as melanoma, head and neck, liver or kidney cancer. V is TRBV29-1 and J is TRBJ2-7; D possibly corresponds to TRBD2 (6 bases). The material was CD4+ or CD8+ T cells sorted from blood, obtained in a trial of the OX40 agonist ivuxolimab. The CDR3 protein is CSVEERGDFGRAYEQYF. The CDR3 bases are TGCAGCGTTGAAGAGCGGGGCGATTTTGGGCGAGCCTACGAGCAGTACTTC.